This record looks at one T cell receptor (beta chain) sequence and its context. This record comes from a study of T cell changes during pregnancy in multiple sclerosis. This table comes from immunoSEQ multiplex PCR, and its TCRdb copy is limited to in-frame clones, with some not included. The data hold under 70,000 clones, with 91% observed a single time. Trimming pared 0 bases from V and 6 bases from J, leaving 11 bases between. Germline V gives CDR1 SGHAT, CDR2 FQNNGV. There are 14 residues in the CDR3. The specimen comprised CD4+ T cells from peripheral blood mononuclear cells, sampled after pregnancy. This TCR came from a female donor in good health, enrolled as a control in a pregnancy study. The V gene is TRBV11-2, the J gene TRBJ1-1; the D is unclear. The DNA for the CDR3 is TGTGCCAGCAGCTTAGAGGCAATTGGTTCTGAAGCTTTCTTT. Translation gives CASSLEAIGSEAFF.